The entry below describes one T cell receptor (beta chain). The sample holds a few counts of this clonotype. Its antigen is still unknown. There are no base qualities to consult, and no much larger clone falls within one base. The data stem from a study of T-cell reconstitution after alpha-beta-depleted transplantation in children (dated by TCRdb to 2016 to 2017). With respect to the entire study: The study quantitatively tracked T-cell immune reconstitution after TCRalphabeta/CD19-depleted allogeneic hematopoietic cell transplantation in children using TCR repertoire profiling.

Library generation was performed with PCR. Sequencing relied on an Illumina HiSeq 2500. To normalize quantification of the TCRbeta repertoire, the TCR libraries were built with molecular barcoding that relied on unique molecular identifiers. TCRdb reran the public reads through fastp at Q25 and MiXCR, keeping productive beta chains. All rows with the same CDR3 protein become a single entry with the most common DNA and genes. In this sample the table shows roughly 500,000 distinct CDR3 sequences, approximately 12% of which occur a single time. The top ten clones comprise around 5.6% of the sample. V is pared back by 3 bases and J by 4 bases, with 12 bases lying between the germline termini. The CDR3 has 14 amino acids, counting the end cysteine and phenylalanine. CDR3 DNA only is kept here, 42 bases in frame from base 1.

The sequence links TRBV12-3 or TRBV12-4 to TRBJ1-2; the D gene is not confidently resolved. This clonotype was sampled from a human donor who donated a stem cell graft to a child with combined immunodeficiency. The sample consisted of PBMCs from the stem cell graft donor, taken from the stem cell graft. The DNA sequence is TGTGCCAGCAGTTTCTGGGGAATTGGCTATGGCTACACCTTC. This translates into CASSFWGIGYGYTF.